One and the same sample provided the 21 T cell receptor beta chains below, sequenced in a study of naive and memory T cell subsets. Two oligonucleotides, mixed equimolar, formed the beta constant-region primer covering TRBC1 and TRBC2. TCRdb re-called the UMI-ligation and nested PCR reads through MiXCR, storing one row per CDR3 protein. The sample lists roughly 98,000 distinct CDR3 sequences, around 7% occurring once. The sequenced sample consisted of central memory CD4+ T cells from blood. All receptors come from a human donor in good health.

This clonotype has at least ten counts. This sequence joins TRBV28 and TRBJ1-2, with D perhaps matching TRBD1 (6 bases). The CDR3 consists of 14 residues. Germline lookup yields CDR1 MDHEN and CDR2 SYDVKM. The ends were cut back, 6 bases at V and 7 bases at J, with 18 bases in the middle. In DNA form, the CDR3 reads TGTGCCAGCAGATATGGACAGAACTTAGCTGGCTACACCTTC. Its translation: CASRYGQNLAGYTF.

This clonotype was counted a few times. The chain uses TRBV6-6 and TRBJ2-7; D is uncertain. The germline V and J ends were trimmed by 4 bases and 4 bases, with 14 bases remaining between them. The length of the CDR3 is 14 residues. Germline V gene data show CDR1 as MNHNY and CDR2 as SVGAGI (reference sequence). This CDR3 is CASSSRVAPYEQYF. DNA of the CDR3: TGTGCCAGCAGTTCCCGGGTTGCTCCTTACGAGCAGTACTTC.

The J gene is TRBJ1-4, the V gene TRBV29-1, with TRBD1 matching 8 bases. CDR1 is SQVTM and CDR2 is ANQGSEA in the germline V gene. V dropped 7 bases and J dropped 8; count of bases not matched to a gene: 21. This CDR3 contains 17 residues. CDR3 sequence reads: CSANSGTGSPSGEKLFF. Written as DNA, the CDR3 is TGCAGCGCCAACTCCGGGACAGGCTCACCCTCGGGAGAAAAACTGTTTTTT.

Many counts were recorded for this clonotype. J is TRBJ2-3 and V is TRBV9; tentatively, D is TRBD1 (6 bases). Germline V gene lookup returns CDR1 SGDLS and CDR2 YYNGEE. The germline V and J ends were trimmed by 3 bases and 3 bases, with 8 bases remaining between them. CDR3 size: 13 residues. The CDR3 region is CASSEGQTDTQYF. In DNA, the CDR3 is TGTGCCAGCAGCGAAGGACAGACAGATACGCAGTATTTT.

In its sample, this clonotype was seen a few times. This chain joins TRBV28 and TRBJ2-3; no reliable D call. V lost 6 bases and J lost 5, with 15 bases in between. The CDR3 sequence is 14 residues long. Per the germline V gene, CDR1 is MDHEN and CDR2 is SYDVKM. The CDR3 DNA sequence: TGTGCCAGCAGCCCTACCGGGTTCGTAGATACGCAGTATTTT. Protein sequence: CASSPTGFVDTQYF.

This clonotype was recorded at least ten times. The CDR3 nucleotides are TGCAGTGCTAGACCCCCGGTGGGCGCTGAAGCTTTCTTT. Translated, it gives CSARPPVGAEAFF. This chain links TRBV20-1 with TRBJ1-1; no reliable D call. The CDR3 sequence is 13 residues long. The germline V and J ends were trimmed by 2 bases and 6 bases, with 13 bases remaining between them. CDR1 is DFQATT and CDR2 is SNEGSKA in the germline V gene (reference sequence).

In this sample, this clonotype turned up many times. The gene calls are TRBV20-1 and TRBJ1-2, with a weak D call TRBD1 (5 bases). This CDR3 region has 12 residues. V was cut by 5 bases and J by 5 bases, with 12 bases left in between. Germline values: CDR1 DFQATT, CDR2 SNEGSKA (reference sequence). The CDR3 nucleotides are TGCAGTGCTCGGGGGGGGGGATATGGCTACACCTTC. Translating it yields CSARGGGYGYTF.

The rearrangement joins TRBV20-1 to TRBJ2-4, with D possibly TRBD1 on 6 matching bases. V lost 0 bases and J lost 5, with 14 bases in between. Germline CDR1 DFQATT, CDR2 SNEGSKA (reference sequence). The CDR3 is made up of 15 amino acids. CDR3 bases: TGCAGTGCTAGAGAGGGACAACGGCTCGAAAACATTCAGTACTTC. The encoded protein is CSAREGQRLENIQYF.

This clonotype has ten or more counts. This sequence joins TRBV12-3 or TRBV12-4 and TRBJ1-5; D call uncertain. The CDR3 sequence is 14 residues long. V lost 2 bases, J lost 4 bases, and 9 bases lay in between. The CDR3 loop is CASSLLGGNQPQHF. CDR3 bases: TGTGCCAGCAGTTTATTGGGTGGGAATCAGCCCCAGCATTTT.

This clonotype was counted many times. The V and J genes are TRBV15 and TRBJ2-7; D is tentatively TRBD1 or TRBD2 (5 bases each). V was clipped by 0 bases and J by 0 bases, with 9 bases between them. The CDR3 has 15 amino acids. Germline V gene sequence: CDR1 LNHNV, CDR2 YYDKDF (reference sequence). The CDR3 DNA sequence: TGTGCCACCAGCAGAGATAAGGGGAGCTCCTACGAGCAGTACTTC. Translation: CATSRDKGSSYEQYF.

This clonotype was detected many times. V and J are TRBV7-9 and TRBJ2-5; D is ambiguous. Germline values: CDR1 SEHNR, CDR2 FQNEAQ (reference sequence). The CDR3 consists of 15 residues. V was pared by 4 bases and J by 1 base, with 13 bases between. CDR3 sequence reads: CASSSYLVSQETQYF. As DNA, the CDR3 is TGTGCCAGCAGCTCTTACCTGGTTAGCCAAGAGACCCAGTACTTC.

This rearrangement joins TRBV12-3 or TRBV12-4 to TRBJ2-2; 10 bases map to TRBD2. The CDR3 is 15 amino acids. Germline trimming cut 7 bases from V and 4 bases from J; bases unmatched to any gene: 6. CDR3 sequence reads: CASTPSGGPTGELFF. As DNA, the CDR3 is TGTGCCAGCACCCCTAGCGGGGGTCCCACCGGGGAGCTGTTTTTT.

This sequence joins TRBV4-2 and TRBJ2-3, with D unresolved. Germline lookup yields CDR1 LGHNA and CDR2 YNFKEQ. The CDR3 is made up of 16 amino acids. V was trimmed by 3 bases and J by 5 bases, leaving 18 bases between them. CDR3 coding DNA: TGTGCCAGCAGCCAGACCAGGCATCCCCCCCTAGATACGCAGTATTTT. Residues: CASSQTRHPPLDTQYF.

At least ten counts were recorded for this clonotype. The chain recombines TRBV3-1 with TRBJ2-7; either TRBD1 or TRBD2 may supply D (5 bases each). The V gene lost 2 bases and the J gene lost 5 bases, with 16 bases spanning the gap. The germline gives CDR1 LGHDT, CDR2 YNNKEL (reference sequence). The CDR3 loop spans 15 amino acids. CDR3 nucleotides: TGTGCCAGCAGCCAACACGGGACCCTAAATCACGAGCAGTACTTC. Translation: CASSQHGTLNHEQYF.

The sample holds a few counts of this clonotype. The chain couples TRBV28 to TRBJ1-4; no clear D. The CDR3 totals 16 residues. Trimming shortened V by 2 bases and J by 0 bases, and 10 bases separated the two germline ends. Germline V gives CDR1 MDHEN, CDR2 SYDVKM. The CDR3: CASSLSTGSTNEKLFF. CDR3 nucleotide sequence: TGTGCCAGCAGTTTAAGCACGGGTTCAACTAATGAAAAACTGTTTTTT.

This clonotype was found many times. The gene calls are TRBV4-2 and TRBJ2-7; 9 bases align to TRBD2. CDR3 length: 15 amino acids. Per germline, CDR1 LGHNA and CDR2 YNFKEQ. J gave up 6 bases and V 1 base, and 7 bases lay outside the gene matches. Here the CDR3 reads CASSQGQREAPEQYF. DNA for the CDR3: TGTGCCAGCAGCCAAGGCCAGCGGGAGGCCCCCGAGCAGTACTTC.

The sample holds many counts of this clonotype. The rearrangement uses TRBV6-2 or TRBV6-3 and TRBJ1-5; D gene uncertain. Trimming pared 6 bases from V and 9 bases from J, leaving 15 bases between. The germline gives CDR1 MNHEY, CDR2 SVGEGT. CDR3 size: 13 residues. CDR3 coding DNA: TGTGCCAGCAGCCTCACTAATCACAGGCCCCAGCATTTT. The encoded protein is CASSLTNHRPQHF.

This clonotype has a count of ten or more. The chain has TRBV14 and TRBJ1-6; possibly TRBD1 for D (5 bases). The CDR3 covers 14 residues. Trimming pared 1 base from V and 9 bases from J, leaving 10 bases between. Germline assignment: CDR1 SGHDN and CDR2 FVKESK. CDR3 DNA sequence: TGTGCCAGCAGCCAAGTGGCAGGGACTTCACCCCTCCACTTT. This sequence encodes CASSQVAGTSPLHF.

This clonotype was picked up a small number of times. The chain combines TRBV13 with TRBJ2-7; 12 positions match TRBD2. Losses at the gene ends were 1 base for V and 6 bases for J; bases not matched to a gene: 10. Germline CDR1 reads PRHDT; CDR2 reads FYEKMQ (reference sequence). The CDR3 extends over 17 amino acids. The CDR3 loop is CASSLEPLAGGPGEQYF. The DNA for the CDR3 is TGTGCCAGCAGCTTAGAGCCCCTAGCGGGAGGGCCTGGCGAGCAGTACTTC.

The chain combines TRBV4-2 with TRBJ2-7; 9 bases map to TRBD1. V was pared by 2 bases and J by 2 bases, with 10 bases of the junction left unmatched. This CDR3 has 17 amino acids. Germline values: CDR1 LGHNA, CDR2 YNFKEQ. The CDR3 bases are TGTGCCAGCAGCCAATCCTCCGGGACAGGGTTTGCCTACGAGCAGTACTTC. Residues: CASSQSSGTGFAYEQYF.

The CDR3 region has the DNA TGTGCCAGCAGCTTTCGGCAGAACTATGGCTACACCTTC. This gives the protein CASSFRQNYGYTF. The J gene is TRBJ1-2, the V gene TRBV7-2; unclear D gene. Trimming left V 3 bases short and J 2 bases short, with 7 bases between. Germline V gene data show CDR1 as SGHTA and CDR2 as FQGNSA. CDR3 length: 13 amino acids.